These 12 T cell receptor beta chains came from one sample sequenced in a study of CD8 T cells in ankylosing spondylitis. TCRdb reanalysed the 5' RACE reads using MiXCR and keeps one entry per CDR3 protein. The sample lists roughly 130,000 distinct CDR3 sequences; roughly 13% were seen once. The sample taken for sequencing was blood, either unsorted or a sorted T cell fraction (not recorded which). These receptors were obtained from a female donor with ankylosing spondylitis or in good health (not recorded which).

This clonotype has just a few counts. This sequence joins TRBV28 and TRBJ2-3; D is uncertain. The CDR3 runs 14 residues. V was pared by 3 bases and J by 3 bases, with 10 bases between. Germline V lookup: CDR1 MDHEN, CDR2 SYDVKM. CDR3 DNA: TGTGCCAGCAGTTTGCTCTTGGCGACAGATACGCAGTATTTT. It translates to CASSLLLATDTQYF.

CDR3 in DNA: TGTGCCAGCAGCCCTTATACTAGCGACGGTGAGCAGTTCTTC. Its translation: CASSPYTSDGEQFF. This sequence joins TRBV7-8 and TRBJ2-1; 7 nucleotides match TRBD2. The CDR3 runs 14 residues. Germline CDR1 and CDR2: SGHVS and FQNEAQ. Trimming removed 5 bases from V and 9 bases from J; junction bases left unmatched: 10.

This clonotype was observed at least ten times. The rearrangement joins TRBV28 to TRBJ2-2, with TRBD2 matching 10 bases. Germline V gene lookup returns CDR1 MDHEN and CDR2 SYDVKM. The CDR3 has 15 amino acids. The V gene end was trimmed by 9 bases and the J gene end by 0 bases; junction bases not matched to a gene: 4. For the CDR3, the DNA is TGTGCCAGTCGGACTAGCGGTGCGAACACCGGGGAGCTGTTTTTT. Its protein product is CASRTSGANTGELFF.

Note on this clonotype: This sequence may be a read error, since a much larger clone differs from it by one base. The CDR3 region is CAGRDRGGYGYTF. CDR3 DNA: TGTGCCGGCAGAGACAGGGGGGGTTATGGCTACACCTTC. The genes are TRBV12-3 or TRBV12-4 and TRBJ1-2; 9 bases are shared with TRBD1. The CDR3 runs to 13 residues.

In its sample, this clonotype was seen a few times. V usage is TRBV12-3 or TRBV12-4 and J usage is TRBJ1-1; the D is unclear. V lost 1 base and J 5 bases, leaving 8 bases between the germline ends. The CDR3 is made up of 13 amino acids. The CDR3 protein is CASSLGTRTEAFF. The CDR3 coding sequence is TGTGCCAGCAGTTTAGGGACCCGGACTGAAGCTTTCTTT.

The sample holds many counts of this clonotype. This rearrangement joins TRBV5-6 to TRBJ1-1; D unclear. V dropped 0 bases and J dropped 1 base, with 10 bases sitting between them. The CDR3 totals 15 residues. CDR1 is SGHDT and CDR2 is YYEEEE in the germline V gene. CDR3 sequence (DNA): TGTGCCAGCAGCTTGGGTATCTGGGGGAACACTGAAGCTTTCTTT. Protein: CASSLGIWGNTEAFF.

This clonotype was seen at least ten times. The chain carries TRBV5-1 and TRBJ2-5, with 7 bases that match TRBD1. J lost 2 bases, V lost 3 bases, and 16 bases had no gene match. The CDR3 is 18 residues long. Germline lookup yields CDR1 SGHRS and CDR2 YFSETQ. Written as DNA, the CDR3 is TGCGCCAGCAGCTCCAGGGGACAGAAGCTTTACTCACAAGAGACCCAGTACTTC. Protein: CASSSRGQKLYSQETQYF.

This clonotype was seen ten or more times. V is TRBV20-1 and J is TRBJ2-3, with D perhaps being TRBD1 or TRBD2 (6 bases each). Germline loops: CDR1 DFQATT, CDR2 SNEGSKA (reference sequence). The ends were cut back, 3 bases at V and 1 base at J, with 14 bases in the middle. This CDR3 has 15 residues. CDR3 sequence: CSASLGGAGTDTQYF. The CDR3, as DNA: TGCAGTGCTAGTCTCGGGGGCGCCGGCACAGATACGCAGTATTTT.

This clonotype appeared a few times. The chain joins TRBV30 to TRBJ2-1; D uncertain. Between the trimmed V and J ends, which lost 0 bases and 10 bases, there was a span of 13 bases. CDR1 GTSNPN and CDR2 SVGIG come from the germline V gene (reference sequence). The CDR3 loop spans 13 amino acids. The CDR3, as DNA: TGTGCCTGGAGTGTACTTCGGCAAGGCGAGCAGTTCTTC. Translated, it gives CAWSVLRQGEQFF.

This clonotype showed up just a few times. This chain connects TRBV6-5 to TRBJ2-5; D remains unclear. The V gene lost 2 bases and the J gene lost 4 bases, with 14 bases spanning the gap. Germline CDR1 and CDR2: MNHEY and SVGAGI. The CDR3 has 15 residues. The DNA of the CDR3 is TGTGCCAGCAGTTACGGTCTTTCGGTAGGAGAGACCCAGTACTTC. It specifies CASSYGLSVGETQYF.

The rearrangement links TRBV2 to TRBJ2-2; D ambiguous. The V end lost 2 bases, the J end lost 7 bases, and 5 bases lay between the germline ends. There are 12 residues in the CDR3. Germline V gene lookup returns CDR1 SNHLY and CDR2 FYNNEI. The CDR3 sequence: CASSETGGELFF. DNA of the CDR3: TGTGCCAGCAGTGAAACTGGCGGGGAGCTGTTTTTT. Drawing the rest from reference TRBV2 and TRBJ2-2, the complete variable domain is EPEVTQTPSHQVTQMGQEVILRCVPISNHLYFYWYRQILGQKVEFLVSFYNNEISEKSEIFDDQFSVERPDGSNFTLKIRSTKLEDSAMYFCASSETGGELFFGEGSRLTVL.

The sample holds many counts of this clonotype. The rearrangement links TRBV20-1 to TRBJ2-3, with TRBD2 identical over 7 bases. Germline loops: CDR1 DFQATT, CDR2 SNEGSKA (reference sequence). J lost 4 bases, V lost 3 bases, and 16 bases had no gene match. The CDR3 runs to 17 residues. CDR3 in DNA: TGCAGTGCTAGTACGGCCCTTCTGGGGAGGGACGCAGATACGCAGTATTTT. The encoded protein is CSASTALLGRDADTQYF.